Listed here are 7 T cell receptor beta chains from one sample, sequenced in a study of cytomegalovirus exposure and HLA in healthy donors. The PCR was carried out with 60 Vbeta primers and 13 Jbeta primers. Here immunoSEQ multiplex PCR was the method, and the copy in TCRdb shows in-frame clones only, minus some. The sample contains roughly 130,000 clones, around three quarters of which appear only once. Sequenced: PBMCs. The receptors were gathered from a man aged 35-49 years in good health and CMV-seronegative.

Comment on this clone: Since the CDR3 does not end with the conserved phenylalanine or tryptophan, this likely comes from a read error. The DNA is left out, because the CDR3 cannot be placed on it with certainty; the CDR3 is given as TCRdb lists it. This rearrangement joins TRBV30 to TRBJ1-1; the table's D call of TRBD1 was not tested on the DNA. CDR1 GTSNPN and CDR2 SVGIG come from the germline V gene (reference sequence). From its first to its last residue, the CDR3 has 15 amino acids. The chain's CDR3 is CAWSTHLGKDTEALV.

V and J are TRBV19 and TRBJ1-6; D possibly corresponds to TRBD1 (6 bases). The germline gives CDR1 LNHDA, CDR2 SQIVND (reference sequence). Deletions cut 6 bases from V and 7 bases from J, with 13 bases between. CDR3 length: 14 residues. The DNA of the CDR3 is TGTGCCAGTAGGGGACATTACAACAATTCACCCCTCCACTTT. Protein sequence: CASRGHYNNSPLHF.

This rearrangement joins TRBV19 to TRBJ1-5; 7 bases align to TRBD1. V lost 3 bases to trimming and J lost 0 bases; unmatched junction nucleotides: 8. This CDR3 spans 17 amino acids. Per the germline V gene, CDR1 is LNHDA and CDR2 is SQIVND (reference sequence). Written as DNA, the CDR3 is TGTGCCAGTAGTATCCCTCTCGGGACAGCTAGCAATCAGCCCCAGCATTTT. Protein: CASSIPLGTASNQPQHF. The variable domain in full, completed from reference TRBV19 and TRBJ1-5, reads DGGITQSPKYLFRKEGQNVTLSCEQNLNHDAMYWYRQDPGQGLRLIYYSQIVNDFQKGDIAEGYSVSREKKESFPLTVTSAQKNPTAFYLCASSIPLGTASNQPQHFGDGTRLSIL.

This clone appeared once. The chain uses TRBV5-1 and TRBJ2-7; D remains ambiguous. The CDR3 length is 13 residues. CDR1 SGHRS and CDR2 YFSETQ come from the germline V gene. Trimming left V 5 bases short and J 2 bases short, with 11 bases between. The CDR3 region has the DNA TGCGCCAGCAGGCGCGGCGGAGCCTACGAGCAGTACTTC. Its translation: CASRRGGAYEQYF.

The J gene is TRBJ2-2, the V gene TRBV27; 9 nucleotides agree with TRBD2. Germline values: CDR1 MNHEY, CDR2 SMNVEV (reference sequence). After removal of 2 bases from V and 4 bases from J, the junction contained 5 bases not matched to a gene. This CDR3 spans 16 amino acids. The CDR3 loop is CASSLRLSGSTGELFF. The CDR3, as DNA: TGTGCCAGCAGTTTAAGGCTTAGCGGGAGCACCGGGGAGCTGTTTTTT.

The V call is TRBV18, the J call TRBJ1-5; D remains unclear. Trimming stripped 3 bases from V and 7 bases from J, with 7 bases between. This CDR3 is built from 12 residues. From germline, CDR1 is KGHSH and CDR2 LQKENI. CDR3: CASSPGIQPQHF. Here the CDR3 DNA reads TGTGCCAGCTCACCGGGCATCCAGCCCCAGCATTTT. Looking up the rest from reference TRBV18 and TRBJ1-5 gives the full variable domain: NAGVMQNPRHLVRRRGQEARLRCSPMKGHSHVYWYRQLPEEGLKFMVYLQKENIIDESGMPKERFSAEFPKEGPSILRIQQVVRGDSAAYFCASSPGIQPQHFGDGTRLSIL.

The genes are TRBV5-1 and TRBJ2-5; the D gene is possibly TRBD1 (6 bases). The V gene lost 4 bases and the J gene lost 2 bases, with 9 bases spanning the gap. CDR3 length equals 13 residues. Germline V lookup: CDR1 SGHRS, CDR2 YFSETQ. The CDR3 nucleotides read TGCGCCAGCAGCCAGGGGCTACAAGAGACCCAGTACTTC. Its translation is CASSQGLQETQYF.